This record concerns one TCR beta chain sequence. V was pared by 4 bases and J by 5 bases, with 3 bases of the junction left unmatched. The CDR3 is made up of 15 amino acids. CDR1 and CDR2 from the germline V gene are SGHTA and FQGNSA. The sample comes from a study of cytomegalovirus exposure and HLA in healthy donors. Primers included in the PCR were 60 Vbeta and 13 Jbeta primers. The assay was immunoSEQ multiplex PCR, and TCRdb's table has in-frame clones only and misses some. The sample records 150,000 to 200,000 clones, roughly 13% being singletons. This rearrangement joins TRBV7-2 to TRBJ2-3; the match to TRBD2 covers 13 bases. The sample taken for sequencing was PBMCs. The TCR sequence derives from a man aged 50-59 years in good health and CMV-seropositive. CDR3 sequence: CASSSGLAGRDTQYF. CDR3 bases: TGTGCCAGCAGCTCGGGACTAGCGGGGAGAGATACGCAGTATTTT. Variable domain in full (rest from reference TRBV7-2 and TRBJ2-3): GAGVSQSPSNKVTEKGKDVELRCDPISGHTALYWYRQSLGQGLEFLIYFQGNSAPDKSGLPSDRFSAERTGGSVSTLTIQRTQQEDSAVYLCASSSGLAGRDTQYFGPGTRLTVL.